Listed below are T cell receptor beta chains from one sample, sequenced in a study of blood T cell repertoires in COVID-19. Produced via immunoSEQ multiplex PCR; TCRdb's table is partial and in-frame only. The sample yields more than 250,000 clones, roughly 88% seen once. The sample consisted of peripheral blood. These TCRs come from a human donor in a cohort sampled during active COVID-19. The CDR3 runs from the conserved cysteine through the conserved F or W. D genes are given only for firm matches. Size tells how often a clone was seen (once, few, many) or the class of an expanded clone, and some rows leave it out.

j_call: TRBJ2-5; clone_size: .; d_call: .; v_call: TRBV11-1; cdr3_nt: TGTGCCAGCAGCCCAGCCGGCCACGGGGAGACCCAGTACTTC; cdr3_aa: CASSPAGHGETQYF
j_call: TRBJ1-2; clone_size: .; d_call: TRBD1; v_call: TRBV7-9; cdr3_nt: TGTGCCAGCAGCCCACTCCTAGACAGGGTGGAAAACTATGGCTACACCTTC; cdr3_aa: CASSPLLDRVENYGYTF
j_call: TRBJ1-1; clone_size: .; d_call: TRBD1; v_call: TRBV10-3; cdr3_nt: TGTGCCATCAGGGCAGACAGGGCCGGAACTGAAGCTTTCTTT; cdr3_aa: CAIRADRAGTEAFF
j_call: TRBJ2-2; clone_size: .; d_call: TRBD1; v_call: TRBV2; cdr3_nt: TGTGCCAGCAGTCGGGACAGAAACTCCGGGGAGCTGTTTTTT; cdr3_aa: CASSRDRNSGELFF
j_call: TRBJ2-7; clone_size: .; d_call: TRBD1; v_call: TRBV5-1; cdr3_nt: TGCGCCAGCAGCTTGGTCAGGACAGGGGGGACGGGCGAGCAGTACTTC; cdr3_aa: CASSLVRTGGTGEQYF
j_call: TRBJ2-7; clone_size: few; d_call: .; v_call: TRBV5-4; cdr3_nt: TGTGCCAGCAGCCCCCGCCAGGGCTCCTACGAGCAGTACTTC; cdr3_aa: CASSPRQGSYEQYF
j_call: TRBJ2-1; clone_size: .; d_call: TRBD2; v_call: TRBV5-4; cdr3_nt: TGTGCCAGCAGCTGGTTTACCGGGACTAGCGGATACAATGAGCAGTTCTTC; cdr3_aa: CASSWFTGTSGYNEQFF
j_call: TRBJ2-7; clone_size: once; d_call: .; v_call: TRBV28; cdr3_nt: TGTGCCAGCAGGGGATACAGGGTAGGTCCCCACGAGCAGTACTTC; cdr3_aa: CASRGYRVGPHEQYF
j_call: TRBJ2-7; clone_size: .; d_call: .; v_call: TRBV5-6; cdr3_nt: TGTGCCAGCACCCCTCGGGAACAGGGTATCTACGAGCAGTACTTC; cdr3_aa: CASTPREQGIYEQYF
j_call: TRBJ1-2; clone_size: .; d_call: .; v_call: TRBV4-3; cdr3_nt: TGCGCCAGCAGCCAGAGCGGGGAAGGCTATGGCTACACCTTC; cdr3_aa: CASSQSGEGYGYTF
j_call: TRBJ2-3; clone_size: .; d_call: TRBD2; v_call: TRBV28; cdr3_nt: TGTGCCAGCAGCCGGATTGGGGCGGGAGCTAGCACAGATACGCAGTATTTT; cdr3_aa: CASSRIGAGASTDTQYF
j_call: TRBJ2-7; clone_size: .; d_call: TRBD2; v_call: TRBV4-3; cdr3_nt: TGCGCCAGCAGCCAAGGGTGGGAGGGAACCTACGAGCAGTACTTC; cdr3_aa: CASSQGWEGTYEQYF
j_call: TRBJ2-7; clone_size: .; d_call: .; v_call: TRBV4-3; cdr3_nt: TGCGCCAGCAGCCAAGACCCAGACGGAGCCTACGAGCAGTACTTC; cdr3_aa: CASSQDPDGAYEQYF
j_call: TRBJ2-1; clone_size: few; d_call: TRBD2; v_call: TRBV28; cdr3_nt: TGTGCCAGCAGCCGGACTAGCGGGAGGATCGTGAGAAATGAGCAGTTCTTC; cdr3_aa: CASSRTSGRIVRNEQFF
j_call: TRBJ1-4; clone_size: .; d_call: .; v_call: TRBV5-6; cdr3_nt: TGTGCCAGCAGCTTCTACCCAACTAATGAAAAACTGTTTTTT; cdr3_aa: CASSFYPTNEKLFF
j_call: TRBJ2-7; clone_size: .; d_call: .; v_call: TRBV6-2/TRBV6-3; cdr3_nt: TGTGCCAGCAGCCGCTGGCCAGACTACGAGCAGTACTTC; cdr3_aa: CASSRWPDYEQYF
j_call: TRBJ2-2; clone_size: .; d_call: TRBD2; v_call: TRBV19; cdr3_nt: TGTGCCAGTAGTACCTCGACTAGCGGGAGGTCCACCGGGGAGCTGTTTTTT; cdr3_aa: CASSTSTSGRSTGELFF
j_call: TRBJ2-1; clone_size: .; d_call: TRBD1; v_call: TRBV25-1; cdr3_nt: TGTGCCAGCAGTGAAGGGACAGGGGATGTGACTAAGGGAGAGCAGTTCTTC; cdr3_aa: CASSEGTGDVTKGEQFF
j_call: TRBJ1-1; clone_size: .; d_call: .; v_call: TRBV30; cdr3_nt: TGTGCCTGGAGTGAACAGGGGAACACTGAAGCTTTCTTT; cdr3_aa: CAWSEQGNTEAFF
j_call: TRBJ2-7; clone_size: .; d_call: TRBD2; v_call: TRBV5-1; cdr3_nt: TGCGCCAGCAGCCCGGGAGGTTCCTACGAGCAGTACTTC; cdr3_aa: CASSPGGSYEQYF
j_call: TRBJ1-1; clone_size: .; d_call: TRBD1; v_call: TRBV6-1; cdr3_nt: TGTGCCAGCAGTAAAGCGGACAGGTTTATCAGTTTACGAGCTTTCTTT; cdr3_aa: CASSKADRFISLRAFF
j_call: TRBJ1-1; clone_size: .; d_call: .; v_call: TRBV9; cdr3_nt: TGTGCCAGCAGCGCCGCGCCCTTTTTATCGGTGGACACTGAAGCTTTCTTT; cdr3_aa: CASSAAPFLSVDTEAFF
j_call: TRBJ2-5; clone_size: .; d_call: TRBD2; v_call: TRBV10-3; cdr3_nt: TGTGCCATCAGTGAAAAGCGGGGGGCAATTCAAGAGACCCAGTACTTC; cdr3_aa: CAISEKRGAIQETQYF
j_call: TRBJ2-5; clone_size: .; d_call: TRBD2; v_call: TRBV18; cdr3_nt: TGTGCCAGCTCACCCAATAGCGGGACGAAAGAGACCCAGTACTTC; cdr3_aa: CASSPNSGTKETQYF
j_call: TRBJ1-1; clone_size: .; d_call: .; v_call: TRBV25-1; cdr3_nt: TGTGCCAGCACCCCCCAGGGCTCTCTGGGGACTGAAGCTTTCTTT; cdr3_aa: CASTPQGSLGTEAFF
j_call: TRBJ2-7; clone_size: .; d_call: .; v_call: TRBV29-1; cdr3_nt: TGCAGCGTTGAGACAAGCGGATACGAGCAGTACTTC; cdr3_aa: CSVETSGYEQYF
j_call: TRBJ2-5; clone_size: .; d_call: TRBD2; v_call: TRBV7-8; cdr3_nt: TGTGCCAGCAGCTTTGGACTAGCGAGGTACCAAGAGACCCAGTACTTC; cdr3_aa: CASSFGLARYQETQYF
j_call: TRBJ1-2; clone_size: .; d_call: TRBD1; v_call: TRBV7-2; cdr3_nt: TGTGCCAGCAGCGCGACAGGGGGCGAGGGCTACACCTTC; cdr3_aa: CASSATGGEGYTF
j_call: TRBJ2-5; clone_size: .; d_call: .; v_call: TRBV19; cdr3_nt: TGTGCCAGTAGTATTTCCCGGCAGGGGGAGACCCAGTACTTC; cdr3_aa: CASSISRQGETQYF
j_call: TRBJ2-1; clone_size: .; d_call: .; v_call: TRBV13; cdr3_nt: TGTGCCAGCAGCTTAGGGTTCGGCGGGGGCCTTCCGGGGAATGAGCAGTTCTTC; cdr3_aa: CASSLGFGGGLPGNEQFF
j_call: TRBJ2-7; clone_size: .; d_call: TRBD1; v_call: TRBV6-2/TRBV6-3; cdr3_nt: TGTGCCAGCAGTTCCTCGGACAGGCTACGCTCCTACGAGCAGTACTTC; cdr3_aa: CASSSSDRLRSYEQYF
j_call: TRBJ2-1; clone_size: .; d_call: TRBD2; v_call: TRBV6-4; cdr3_nt: TGTGCCAGCAGTGACTTAGCGGGGGTTAACAATGAGCAGTTCTTC; cdr3_aa: CASSDLAGVNNEQFF
j_call: TRBJ1-1; clone_size: .; d_call: TRBD1; v_call: TRBV2; cdr3_nt: TGTGCCAGTAATCAGGGGGGACCTGAAGCTTTCTTT; cdr3_aa: CASNQGGPEAFF
j_call: TRBJ2-3; clone_size: .; d_call: TRBD2; v_call: TRBV28; cdr3_nt: TGTGCCAGCAGTTTGGGACTAGCGGGTCTAGGAAGGGATACGCAGTATTTT; cdr3_aa: CASSLGLAGLGRDTQYF
j_call: TRBJ1-1; clone_size: .; d_call: TRBD1; v_call: TRBV9; cdr3_nt: TGTGCCAGCGGCAAGGCAGGGGGCGAAGCTTTCTTT; cdr3_aa: CASGKAGGEAFF
j_call: TRBJ2-1; clone_size: few; d_call: TRBD1; v_call: TRBV4-1; cdr3_nt: TGCGCCAGCAGCCCGGGACAGGGGTCCTACAATGAGCAGTTCTTC; cdr3_aa: CASSPGQGSYNEQFF
j_call: TRBJ2-1; clone_size: few; d_call: .; v_call: TRBV27; cdr3_nt: TGTGCCAGCAGCCCTTTTCGAACAGGGATAGCCTACAATGAGCAGTTCTTC; cdr3_aa: CASSPFRTGIAYNEQFF